One and the same sample provided the 14 T cell receptor beta chains below, sequenced in a study of glioma-infiltrating T cells after dendritic cell vaccination. TCRdb's table, derived via immunoSEQ multiplex PCR, lists solely in-frame clones and lacks some. The table includes tens of thousands of clones, 82% detected once. The material sequenced was blood, taken before dendritic cell vaccination. These receptors all stem from a human donor with glioblastoma.

This chain joins TRBV5-8 and TRBJ2-1; no firm D call. The CDR3 sequence is 12 residues long. CDR1 and CDR2 (germline): SGHTS, YDEGEE. The ends were cut back, 0 bases at V and 7 bases at J, with 5 bases in the middle. The CDR3: CASSLDSNEQFF. The CDR3 DNA is TGTGCCAGCAGCTTGGATAGTAATGAGCAGTTCTTC.

The chain is built from TRBV2 and TRBJ2-3; tentative D call: TRBD1 (6 bases). The CDR3 totals 15 residues. V was pared by 5 bases and J by 3 bases, with 15 bases between. CDR1 and CDR2 (germline): SNHLY, FYNNEI. CDR3 bases: TGTGCCAGCAGTTACAGACAGGTTCGGACAGATACGCAGTATTTT. It codes for CASSYRQVRTDTQYF.

J is TRBJ1-4 and V is TRBV13; possible D gene TRBD1, 6 bases. V dropped 2 bases and J dropped 5 bases, with 9 bases sitting between them. The CDR3 length is 14 residues. Germline lookup yields CDR1 PRHDT and CDR2 FYEKMQ (reference sequence). CDR3 bases: TGTGCCAGCAGCTTACGGACAGTAAATGAAAAACTGTTTTTT. Residues: CASSLRTVNEKLFF.

The chain carries TRBV7-6 and TRBJ2-7; TRBD1 might be the D (5 bases). V shed 4 bases and J shed 3 bases, with 13 bases lying between them. This CDR3 spans 14 amino acids. The V gene's germline CDR1 is SGHVS and CDR2 FNYEAQ. CDR3 region: CASSSRQGYYEQYF. CDR3 in DNA: TGTGCCAGCAGCTCCAGGCAGGGTTACTACGAGCAGTACTTC.

This clone has a single count. This chain connects TRBV7-2 to TRBJ2-7, with TRBD1 matching over 10 bases. J gave up 1 base and V 3 bases, and 3 bases lay outside the gene matches. Germline V gives CDR1 SGHTA, CDR2 FQGNSA. CDR3 size: 15 residues. Here the CDR3 DNA reads TGTGCCAGCAGCTTCGGGACAGGGGCTTCCTACGAGCAGTACTTC. Amino acids: CASSFGTGASYEQYF. The full variable domain, in which reference TRBV7-2 and TRBJ2-7 provide the parts outside the CDR3, is GAGVSQSPSNKVTEKGKDVELRCDPISGHTALYWYRQSLGQGLEFLIYFQGNSAPDKSGLPSDRFSAERTGGSVSTLTIQRTQQEDSAVYLCASSFGTGASYEQYFGPGTRLTVT.

The chain has TRBV6-6 and TRBJ1-5; 9 bases match TRBD1. The V segment lost 6 bases and the J segment 7 bases; nucleotides outside the gene matches: 7. Germline loops: CDR1 MNHNY, CDR2 SVGAGI (reference sequence). CDR3 size: 14 residues. Written as DNA, the CDR3 is TGTGCCAGCAGGGAACAGGGGGCGCCCCAGCCCCAGCATTTT. Translated: CASREQGAPQPQHF.

The chain employs TRBV12-5 and TRBJ1-5; maybe TRBD1 (5 bases). CDR3 length: 19 residues. CDR1 and CDR2 (germline): LGHNT, FRNRAP. V lost 0 bases to trimming and J lost 2 bases, with 20 bases between them. The DNA of the CDR3 is TGTGCTAGTGGTTTGGTATTCCCCGTCAGGGAAGTTCGCAATCAGCCCCAGCATTTT. Its protein product is CASGLVFPVREVRNQPQHF.

This clone was found a few times. The rearrangement uses TRBV29-1 and TRBJ2-3; TRBD2 agrees at 7 bases. Germline CDR1 is SQVTM and CDR2 is ANQGSEA. V lost 6 bases, J lost 4 bases, and 7 bases stayed unmatched. The length of the CDR3 is 13 residues. CDR3 coding DNA: TGCAGCGTAGGGGAGGGTTTTGCAGATACGCAGTATTTT. It translates to CSVGEGFADTQYF.

This clone was recorded once. The chain links TRBV6-4 to TRBJ1-6; 10 positions agree with TRBD1. The CDR3 is 15 amino acids. The J segment lost 9 bases and the V segment lost 6 bases, leaving 8 bases of the junction unmatched. Germline assignment: CDR1 MRHNA and CDR2 SNTAGT. CDR3 nucleotide sequence: TGTGCCAGCAGGCTGGCGGGGACAGGGGTTTCACCCCTCCACTTT. It translates to CASRLAGTGVSPLHF.

The chain joins TRBV6-1 to TRBJ2-5, with a possible D match to TRBD1 (5 bases). CDR3 length equals 13 residues. Germline V gene sequence: CDR1 MNHNS, CDR2 SASEGT. The V and J ends lost 1 base and 9 bases respectively, with 12 bases between them. The chain's CDR3 is CASSEEGLGSQYF. The CDR3 DNA sequence: TGTGCCAGCAGTGAAGAGGGGCTAGGGTCCCAGTACTTC.

The CDR3 region is CASSDRDRGHTEAFF. The CDR3 coding sequence is TGTGCCAGCAGCGACAGGGATAGGGGGCACACTGAAGCTTTCTTT. The gene calls are TRBV6-5 and TRBJ1-1, with 7 positions matching TRBD1. V dropped 6 bases and J dropped 3; count of bases not matched to a gene: 10. This CDR3 contains 15 residues. The germline gives CDR1 MNHEY, CDR2 SVGAGI.

This rearrangement joins TRBV13 to TRBJ2-7; 7 nucleotides agree with TRBD1. This CDR3 has 15 amino acids. The ends lost 5 bases at V and 1 base at J; junction bases unmatched: 8. Germline V gene data show CDR1 as PRHDT and CDR2 as FYEKMQ (reference sequence). The CDR3 region has the DNA TGTGCCAGCAGCGCGACTCCGGGACAGTCCTACGAGCAGTACTTC. Translation gives CASSATPGQSYEQYF.

This rearrangement joins TRBV6-1 to TRBJ2-7; no definite D call. The CDR3 is made up of 11 amino acids. Germline CDR1 is MNHNS and CDR2 is SASEGT. Trimming stripped 2 bases from V and 6 bases from J, with 5 bases between. CDR3 sequence (DNA): TGTGCCAGCAGTGAACCCTTCGAGCAGTACTTC. Its translation: CASSEPFEQYF.

V is TRBV30 and J is TRBJ1-6; tentative D call: TRBD1 (5 bases). The CDR3 covers 14 residues. The germline gives CDR1 GTSNPN, CDR2 SVGIG (reference sequence). V was clipped by 8 bases and J by 7 bases, with 18 bases between them. CDR3 DNA sequence: TGTGCCGCCTCGGGGGGGTTTGACAATTCACCCCTCCACTTT. Protein sequence: CAASGGFDNSPLHF.